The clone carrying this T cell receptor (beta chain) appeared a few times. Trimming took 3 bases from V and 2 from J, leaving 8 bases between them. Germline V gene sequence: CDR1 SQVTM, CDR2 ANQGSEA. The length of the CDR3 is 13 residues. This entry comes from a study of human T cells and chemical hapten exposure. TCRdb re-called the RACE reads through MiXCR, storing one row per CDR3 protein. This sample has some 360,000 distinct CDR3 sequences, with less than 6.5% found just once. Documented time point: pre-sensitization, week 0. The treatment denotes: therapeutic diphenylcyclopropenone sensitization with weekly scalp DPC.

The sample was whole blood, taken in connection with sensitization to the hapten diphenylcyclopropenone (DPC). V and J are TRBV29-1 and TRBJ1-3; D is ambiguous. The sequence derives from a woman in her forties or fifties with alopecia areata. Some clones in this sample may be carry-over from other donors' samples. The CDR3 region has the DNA TGCAGCGTTGAGGGATTTACTGGAAACACCATATATTTT. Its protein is CSVEGFTGNTIYF. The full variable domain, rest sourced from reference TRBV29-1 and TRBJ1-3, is SAVISQKPSRDICQRGTSLTIQCQVDSQVTMMFWYRQQPGQSLTLIATANQGSEATYESGFVIDKFPISRPNLTFSTLTVSNMSPEDSSIYLCSVEGFTGNTIYFGEGSWLTVV.